This T cell receptor beta chain was profiled in a study of shared clonotypes between healthy human individuals. This clone has a single count. Using immunoSEQ multiplex PCR, the repertoire was profiled, and TCRdb retains in-frame clones only, with some absent. The table lists over a million clones, around 98.5% of them singletons. In the CD4+ fraction, cells were divided into CD45RA+ naive and CD45RA-negative memory subsets. V was pared by 3 bases and J by 7 bases, with 2 bases of the junction left unmatched. Germline V gives CDR1 MGHRA, CDR2 YSYEKL. CDR3 length equals 14 residues. This TCR derives from a man in his thirties or forties in good health. V is TRBV4-1 and J is TRBJ2-1; 11 bases line up with TRBD2. Sequencing was done on a sample of naive CD4+ T cells sorted from blood. Documented subset: CD45RA+ positively selected. This CDR3 reads CASSHTSGSNEQFF. The CDR3, as DNA: TGCGCCAGCAGCCATACTAGCGGGAGTAATGAGCAGTTCTTC.